One sample yielded the 21 T cell receptor beta chains listed below, sequenced in a study of beta chain features in type 1 diabetes. Study-level points and caveats: When Type 1 diabetes patients were examined, their TCRB CDR3s proved moderately but significantly shorter in all four CD4+ subsets.

These receptors are not linked to any known antigen. Reverse transcription of all isolated RNA meant that expressed TCRB transcripts were sequenced. Assay: immunoSEQ multiplex PCR; the TCRdb copy retains only in-frame clones and omits some. The repertoire holds around 140,000 clones, with 9% as singletons. Sequences were obtained from central memory CD4+ T cells from blood. The receptors come from a young man with type 1 diabetes.

Details on this clone: Other DNA sequences in the sample encode the same CDR3. The chain carries TRBV7-3 and TRBJ2-5, with 10 bases aligning to TRBD1. Germline CDR1 reads SGHTA; CDR2 reads FQGTGA. V lost 5 bases to trimming and J lost 5 bases; unmatched junction nucleotides: 5. The CDR3 spans 14 residues. CDR3 DNA: TGTGCCAGCAGCCCGACAGGGGGCATGGAGACCCAGTACTTC. This sequence encodes CASSPTGGMETQYF.

This chain links TRBV4-1 with TRBJ1-1, with 7 nucleotides matching TRBD1. Germline CDR1 and CDR2: MGHRA and YSYEKL. This CDR3 spans 15 amino acids. The V segment lost 0 bases and the J segment 10 bases; nucleotides outside the gene matches: 11. CDR3 residues: CASSQDGGWNRGAFF. Written as DNA, the CDR3 is TGCGCCAGCAGCCAAGATGGGGGATGGAACAGGGGAGCTTTCTTT.

V gene TRBV28 combines with J gene TRBJ1-5; the D gene is possibly TRBD1 (6 bases). V lost 4 bases and J lost 6, with 13 bases in between. CDR1 is MDHEN, CDR2 SYDVKM, per germline. The CDR3 consists of 14 residues. The chain's CDR3 is CASSSGQTVQPQHF. The CDR3 nucleotides are TGTGCCAGCAGTTCAGGACAGACAGTTCAGCCCCAGCATTTT.

About this clone itself: The same CDR3 arises from other DNA sequences in this sample as well. This rearrangement joins TRBV7-9 to TRBJ1-5; possibly TRBD1 for D (6 bases). This CDR3 has 13 residues. In germline, CDR1 is SEHNR, CDR2 FQNEAQ (reference sequence). Trimming took 1 base from V and 6 from J, leaving 7 bases between them. The CDR3 coding sequence is TGTGCCAGCAGCTTAGAAGGGGGTCAGCCCCAGCATTTT. Encoded protein: CASSLEGGQPQHF.

This clone has a handful of counts. The V and J genes are TRBV5-1 and TRBJ2-5, with TRBD2 matching 8 bases. Germline-derived CDR1 and CDR2 are SGHRS and YFSETQ. This CDR3 has 15 amino acids. The junction had 6 bases not matched to a gene; V was cut back by 5 bases and J by 0 bases. CDR3 residues: CASSRSGRNQETQYF. The CDR3 nucleotides read TGCGCCAGCAGTCGAAGCGGGAGAAACCAAGAGACCCAGTACTTC. Full variable domain (outside the CDR3, taken from reference TRBV5-1 and TRBJ2-5): KAGVTQTPRYLIKTRGQQVTLSCSPISGHRSVSWYQQTPGQGLQFLFEYFSETQRNKGNFPGRFSGRQFSNSRSEMNVSTLELGDSALYLCASSRSGRNQETQYFGPGTRLLVL.

The chain carries TRBV5-1 and TRBJ2-5, with 10 nucleotides matching TRBD2. V lost 3 bases, J lost 5 bases, and 7 bases stayed unmatched. The germline gives CDR1 SGHRS, CDR2 YFSETQ. The CDR3 is 15 residues long. The CDR3 coding sequence is TGCGCCAGCAGCTCCCAGTTAGCGGGAGGTGAGACCCAGTACTTC. Translation gives CASSSQLAGGETQYF.

The chain couples TRBV23-1 to TRBJ2-1, with 11 positions matching TRBD2. TRBV23-1 belongs to the ORF category, with a function that is uncertain. CDR3 length equals 19 residues. The V segment lost 0 bases and the J segment 1 base; nucleotides outside the gene matches: 8. The DNA of the CDR3 is TGCGCCAGCAGTCAATCCCGGCTAGCGGGGGGAGTTTCCTACAATGAGCAGTTCTTC. This gives the protein CASSQSRLAGGVSYNEQFF.

This clone came up a few times. V is TRBV5-1 and J is TRBJ2-1; D is perhaps TRBD1 (5 bases). Looked up from germline, CDR1 is SGHRS and CDR2 is YFSETQ. This CDR3 region has 14 residues. Trimming stripped 4 bases from V and 1 base from J, with 9 bases between. In nucleotides, the CDR3 is TGCGCCAGCAGCGTACAGGAATCCTACAATGAGCAGTTCTTC. Residues: CASSVQESYNEQFF.

This clone was observed a handful of times. At the DNA level, this CDR3 is encoded by other sequences in the same sample as well. The gene calls are TRBV19 and TRBJ2-5; D is possibly TRBD2 (6 bases). The CDR3 has 13 residues. V was cut by 4 bases and J by 5 bases, with 11 bases left in between. CDR1 is LNHDA, CDR2 SQIVND, per germline (reference sequence). CDR3 bases: TGTGCCAGTAGTAGGGGTGGAGGGGAGACCCAGTACTTC. It specifies CASSRGGGETQYF.

This clone has only a few counts. The rearrangement uses TRBV28 and TRBJ1-5; D not certain. The CDR3 is 13 amino acids. V lost 6 bases and J lost 7, with 13 bases in between. Germline V gives CDR1 MDHEN, CDR2 SYDVKM. The CDR3 nucleotides read TGTGCCAGCAGACTGACACAAAGGCAGCCCCAGCATTTT. It specifies CASRLTQRQPQHF.

This clone was counted between two and nine times. The rearrangement uses TRBV4-2 and TRBJ2-5; TRBD2 matches 10 bases. Germline values: CDR1 LGHNA, CDR2 YNFKEQ. The J segment lost 0 bases and the V segment lost 4 bases, leaving 2 bases of the junction unmatched. The CDR3 has 15 amino acids. The CDR3 DNA reads TGTGCCAGCAGCCGTCTAGCGGGGGACCAAGAGACCCAGTACTTC. Amino acids: CASSRLAGDQETQYF.

This clone was detected a few times. The chain recombines TRBV29-1 with TRBJ2-1, with 9 positions matching TRBD2. V lost 7 bases and J lost 14; bases outside the gene matches: 12. This CDR3 has 12 amino acids. CDR1 is SQVTM and CDR2 is ANQGSEA in the germline V gene. Here the CDR3 reads CSGAGGQGKKFF. CDR3 nucleotide sequence: TGCAGCGGCGCGGGGGGGCAGGGGAAAAAGTTCTTC.

This clone showed up just a few times. The same CDR3 can be traced to other DNA sequences in this sample. The V call is TRBV9, the J call TRBJ2-5; a weak D match, TRBD1 (5 bases). The CDR3 is 12 residues long. Trimming left V 4 bases short and J 1 base short, with 5 bases between. Germline V gives CDR1 SGDLS, CDR2 YYNGEE. The CDR3 DNA reads as TGTGCCAGCAGCCAGGGCCAAGAGACCCAGTACTTC. It translates to CASSQGQETQYF.

CDR3 in DNA: TGTGCCAGCAGCTTAGTACCGGGGTCGGACACTGAAGCTTTCTTT. Protein sequence: CASSLVPGSDTEAFF. This chain joins TRBV11-2 and TRBJ1-1; D remains unclear. The length of the CDR3 is 15 residues. V was clipped by 1 base and J by 3 bases, with 12 bases between them. Germline CDR1 reads SGHAT; CDR2 reads FQNNGV.

The rearrangement uses TRBV14 and TRBJ1-5; D call uncertain. Per germline, CDR1 SGHDN and CDR2 FVKESK. The CDR3 has 13 amino acids. The V and J ends lost 2 bases and 5 bases respectively, with 7 bases between them. The CDR3 region has the DNA TGTGCCAGCAGCCAACAGGAGGATCAGCCCCAGCATTTT. Its translation is CASSQQEDQPQHF. The complete variable domain, with remaining parts taken from reference TRBV14 and TRBJ1-5, reads EAGVTQFPSHSVIEKGQTVTLRCDPISGHDNLYWYRRVMGKEIKFLLHFVKESKQDESGMPNNRFLAERTGGTYSTLKVQPAELEDSGVYFCASSQQEDQPQHFGDGTRLSIL.

The chain links TRBV2 to TRBJ2-5; TRBD1 aligns across 8 bases. Germline CDR1 reads SNHLY; CDR2 reads FYNNEI. J was trimmed by 9 bases and V by 10 bases; bases with no gene match: 13. This CDR3 region has 13 residues. CDR3 coding DNA: TGTGCCACCCAACCGGGACAGGCCTGGGCCCAGTACTTC. Encoded protein: CATQPGQAWAQYF.

A few counts support this clone. This chain joins TRBV18 and TRBJ1-2, with a weak D call TRBD1 (5 bases). Trimming shortened V by 3 bases and J by 2 bases, and 13 bases separated the two germline ends. The CDR3 spans 15 residues. Germline values: CDR1 KGHSH, CDR2 LQKENI. In DNA, the CDR3 is TGTGCCAGCTCACCTTTAACAGGAGCCAACTATGGCTACACCTTC. The encoded protein is CASSPLTGANYGYTF.

The rearrangement joins TRBV6-6 to TRBJ2-5; D possibly corresponds to TRBD1 (6 bases). V was cut by 0 bases and J by 2 bases, with 13 bases left in between. From germline, CDR1 is MNHNY and CDR2 SVGAGI (reference sequence). CDR3 size: 16 residues. The CDR3 coding sequence is TGTGCCAGCAGTTACTCTTGGGGGCTATCACAAGAGACCCAGTACTTC. The encoded protein is CASSYSWGLSQETQYF.

This chain joins TRBV5-1 and TRBJ2-3; 11 nucleotides match TRBD2. J lost 5 bases, V lost 4 bases, and 3 bases had no gene match. This CDR3 is built from 14 residues. In germline, CDR1 is SGHRS, CDR2 YFSETQ. The DNA of the CDR3 is TGCGCCAGCAGCATGACTAGCGGGGAAGATACGCAGTATTTT. Its translation is CASSMTSGEDTQYF. Filled out from reference TRBV5-1 and TRBJ2-3, the complete variable domain reads KAGVTQTPRYLIKTRGQQVTLSCSPISGHRSVSWYQQTPGQGLQFLFEYFSETQRNKGNFPGRFSGRQFSNSRSEMNVSTLELGDSALYLCASSMTSGEDTQYFGPGTRLTVL.

This clone was seen only once. This rearrangement joins TRBV7-8 to TRBJ2-7; 10 nucleotides line up with TRBD2. The CDR3 covers 16 residues. Germline trimming cut 0 bases from V and 4 bases from J; bases unmatched to any gene: 6. Germline values: CDR1 SGHVS, CDR2 FQNEAQ. For the CDR3, the DNA is TGTGCCAGCAGCTTAGCTCAAAGCGGGGGGGCTTACGAGCAGTACTTC. It codes for CASSLAQSGGAYEQYF.

This clone was picked up a small number of times. V usage is TRBV29-1 and J usage is TRBJ1-1; possibly TRBD1 for D (5 bases). This CDR3 has 13 residues. Deletions cut 4 bases from V and 10 bases from J, with 19 bases between. Germline CDR1 and CDR2: SQVTM and ANQGSEA. DNA of the CDR3: TGCAGCGTTGCAGGCTCAGGACACACTCGAGCTTTCTTT. It encodes CSVAGSGHTRAFF.